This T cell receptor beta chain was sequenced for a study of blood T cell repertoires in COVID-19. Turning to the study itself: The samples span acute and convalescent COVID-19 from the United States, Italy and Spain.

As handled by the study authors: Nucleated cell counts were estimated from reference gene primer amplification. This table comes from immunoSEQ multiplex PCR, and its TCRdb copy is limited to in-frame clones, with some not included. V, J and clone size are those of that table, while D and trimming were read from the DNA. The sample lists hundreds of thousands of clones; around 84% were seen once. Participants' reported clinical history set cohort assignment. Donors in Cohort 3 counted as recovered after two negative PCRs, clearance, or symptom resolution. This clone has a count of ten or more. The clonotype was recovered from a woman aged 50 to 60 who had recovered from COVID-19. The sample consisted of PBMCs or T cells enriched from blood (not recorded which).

The CDR3 bases are TGTGCCAGTACCCATACCGGGACAGGGGGCGCAGATACGCAGTATTTT. The encoded protein is CASTHTGTGGADTQYF. V is TRBV19 and J is TRBJ2-3, with 12 positions matching TRBD1. Trimming cost V 7 bases and J 4 bases; bases outside gene matches: 9. Germline V gives CDR1 LNHDA, CDR2 SQIVND (reference sequence). CDR3 size: 16 residues.